This T cell receptor beta chain appears in the sequencing data of a study of low-dose radiotherapy and immunotherapy resistance in tumors. Study-wide background: A dose of 0.5 Gy per fraction was delivered to Cohort 1 every 2 weeks, for a total of 6.5 Gy. On an every-two-weeks schedule, patients received intravenous nivolumab 240 mg, along with ipilimumab 1 mg/kg every six weeks. Every two weeks, the protocol called for intravenous cyclophosphamide at 200 mg/m2. It was given one day before each radiation and immunotherapy administration.

Noted time point: before trial treatment. The CDR3 consists of 15 residues. V lost 6 bases to trimming and J lost 2 bases, with 13 bases between them. Germline V gene data show CDR1 as MDHEN and CDR2 as SYDVKM. This clonotype was counted at least ten times. TRAV- and TRBV-specific primers, spanning alpha and beta chains, primed first-strand cDNA. With a constant-region primer and a V-primer adapter, TCRs were subjected to roughly 18 PCR cycles of amplification. mRNA that had been isolated underwent amplification through in vitro transcription. TCRdb independently ran MiXCR on the reads; one entry per CDR3 protein. Of 65,000 to 95,000 distinct CDR3 sequences listed, approximately 17% are singletons.

The chain couples TRBV28 to TRBJ2-2; D not certain. The source material was PBMCs, sampled before treatment. The source is a male donor with prostate cancer. The DNA of the CDR3 is TGTGCCAGCAGATATACACCGATCAACACCGGGGAGCTGTTTTTT. Translating gives CASRYTPINTGELFF.